Presented here are 27 T cell receptor beta chains from one specimen sequenced in a study of cytotoxic CD8 clonotypes in ibrutinib-treated CLL. Only in-frame clones appear in the TCRdb table, and some are missing; sequencing was by immunoSEQ multiplex PCR. Of about 160,000 clones listed, more than 65% are singletons. The specimen was PBMCs, collected after 12 months of ibrutinib treatment. The receptors stem from a human donor with chronic lymphocytic leukemia.

V usage is TRBV4-1 and J usage is TRBJ2-3; 9 nucleotides agree with TRBD2. Trimming removed 1 base from V and 4 bases from J; junction bases left unmatched: 9. CDR1 is MGHRA and CDR2 is YSYEKL in the germline V gene. The CDR3 is 17 amino acids. The CDR3 coding sequence is TGCGCCAGCAGCCAAGGAGGCGGCGGGAGGGCGGCAGATACGCAGTATTTT. Amino acid sequence: CASSQGGGGRAADTQYF.

This chain uses TRBV2 with TRBJ1-5, with 8 positions matching TRBD1. Germline V gene lookup returns CDR1 SNHLY and CDR2 FYNNEI. V lost 6 bases, J lost 3 bases, and 7 bases stayed unmatched. The CDR3 extends over 15 amino acids. The DNA for the CDR3 is TGTGCCAGCAGCCCAACAGGGGGGACCAATCAGCCCCAGCATTTT. Protein product: CASSPTGGTNQPQHF.

The J gene is TRBJ1-5, the V gene TRBV14; no clear D. V was cut by 0 bases and J by 2 bases, with 11 bases left in between. CDR3 size: 16 residues. CDR1 is SGHDN, CDR2 FVKESK, per germline. As DNA, the CDR3 is TGTGCCAGCAGCCAAGAAGGGAGCGTAGGCAATCAGCCCCAGCATTTT. Translation gives CASSQEGSVGNQPQHF.

This chain joins TRBV15 and TRBJ2-7; the D gene is possibly TRBD1 (5 bases). The V gene's germline CDR1 is LNHNV and CDR2 YYDKDF (reference sequence). V lost 5 bases and J 5 bases, leaving 13 bases between the germline ends. The CDR3 totals 13 residues. This chain's CDR3 is CATSPQGLNEQYF. The CDR3 coding sequence is TGTGCCACCAGCCCCCAGGGTCTCAACGAGCAGTACTTC.

The V gene is TRBV28, the J gene TRBJ1-3; D gene ambiguous. Germline CDR1 is MDHEN and CDR2 is SYDVKM. There are 12 residues in the CDR3. Trimming left V 5 bases short and J 4 bases short, with 6 bases between. The CDR3 nucleotides are TGTGCCAGCAGTCCGGACGGAAACACCATATATTTT. This gives the protein CASSPDGNTIYF.

This clone was seen a single time. V gene TRBV18 combines with J gene TRBJ2-2; TRBD2 is a possible D gene (5 bases). This CDR3 contains 15 residues. Germline values: CDR1 KGHSH, CDR2 LQKENI. The ends were cut back, 3 bases at V and 7 bases at J, with 15 bases in the middle. CDR3: CASSPKGLGDGELFF. The CDR3 DNA sequence: TGTGCCAGCTCACCGAAAGGACTGGGCGACGGGGAGCTGTTTTTT. Looking up the rest from reference TRBV18 and TRBJ2-2 gives the full variable domain: NAGVMQNPRHLVRRRGQEARLRCSPMKGHSHVYWYRQLPEEGLKFMVYLQKENIIDESGMPKERFSAEFPKEGPSILRIQQVVRGDSAAYFCASSPKGLGDGELFFGEGSRLTVL.

The chain combines TRBV19 with TRBJ2-7; TRBD1 aligns across 9 bases. CDR1 LNHDA and CDR2 SQIVND come from the germline V gene (reference sequence). The CDR3 sequence is 13 residues long. Germline trimming cut 6 bases from V and 6 bases from J; bases unmatched to any gene: 6. The CDR3 sequence is CASSKQGAREQYF. Written as DNA, the CDR3 is TGTGCCAGTAGCAAACAGGGGGCGCGCGAGCAGTACTTC. Variable domain in full (rest from reference TRBV19 and TRBJ2-7): DGGITQSPKYLFRKEGQNVTLSCEQNLNHDAMYWYRQDPGQGLRLIYYSQIVNDFQKGDIAEGYSVSREKKESFPLTVTSAQKNPTAFYLCASSKQGAREQYFGPGTRLTVT.

This clone showed up just a few times. This chain connects TRBV4-2 to TRBJ2-7; 9 nucleotides agree with TRBD2. The germline gives CDR1 LGHNA, CDR2 YNFKEQ. The CDR3 covers 16 residues. J gave up 0 bases and V 4 bases, and 7 bases lay outside the gene matches. This chain's CDR3 is CASSPSRGRASYEQYF. CDR3 sequence (DNA): TGTGCCAGCAGCCCCTCGCGCGGGAGGGCCTCCTACGAGCAGTACTTC.

CDR3 loop: CASSHRLSSSSGHYNEQFF. CDR3 bases: TGCGCCAGCAGCCACAGACTTTCATCCTCTAGCGGGCACTACAATGAGCAGTTCTTC. This rearrangement joins TRBV4-3 to TRBJ2-1; TRBD2 agrees at 8 bases. Germline assignment: CDR1 LGHNA and CDR2 YSLEER. This CDR3 is built from 19 residues. V was clipped by 3 bases and J by 3 bases; unmatched bases: 16.

The chain recombines TRBV9 with TRBJ2-2, with D possibly TRBD1 on 6 matching bases. The CDR3 is 17 residues long. Per germline, CDR1 SGDLS and CDR2 YYNGEE. V was pared by 2 bases and J by 3 bases, with 17 bases between. This chain's CDR3 is CASSVSPGQHYTGELFF. In nucleotides, the CDR3 is TGTGCCAGCAGCGTCAGCCCGGGACAACATTACACCGGGGAGCTGTTTTTT.

The J gene is TRBJ1-6, the V gene TRBV30; D is ambiguous. The V and J ends lost 2 bases and 6 bases respectively, with 8 bases between them. The CDR3 consists of 13 residues. Germline V lookup: CDR1 GTSNPN, CDR2 SVGIG (reference sequence). The CDR3 sequence: CAWSPWVNSPLHF. DNA of the CDR3: TGTGCCTGGAGTCCCTGGGTTAATTCACCCCTCCACTTT.

The V call is TRBV6-1, the J call TRBJ1-2; 9 bases are a match to TRBD1. The germline CDR1 and CDR2 sequences are MNHNS and SASEGT. This CDR3 is built from 15 residues. The trim removed 3 bases at V and 8 bases at J, leaving 10 bases unmatched. CDR3 coding DNA: TGTGCCAGCAGTGAGTACGGGACAGGGCGAGTGGGCTACACCTTC. The encoded protein is CASSEYGTGRVGYTF.

The rearrangement joins TRBV9 to TRBJ1-2, with D maybe TRBD1 (5 bases). The V and J ends lost 3 bases and 1 base respectively, with 16 bases between them. This CDR3 spans 16 amino acids. Germline lookup yields CDR1 SGDLS and CDR2 YYNGEE. In DNA, the CDR3 is TGTGCCAGCAGCGCCAGCCACTCAGACAGTAACTATGGCTACACCTTC. This translates into CASSASHSDSNYGYTF.

This clone has just a few counts. This chain links TRBV28 with TRBJ2-4; D is uncertain. V lost 7 bases and J 0 bases, leaving 25 bases between the germline ends. The germline V gene has CDR1 MDHEN and CDR2 SYDVKM. There are 19 residues in the CDR3. The CDR3 sequence is CASTPYLEATNLAKNIQYF. In nucleotides, the CDR3 is TGTGCCAGCACACCCTATTTAGAGGCCACAAACTTAGCCAAAAACATTCAGTACTTC.

This sequence joins TRBV28 and TRBJ1-2; no definite D call. The ends were cut back, 6 bases at V and 0 bases at J, with 11 bases in the middle. Germline V gene lookup returns CDR1 MDHEN and CDR2 SYDVKM. The CDR3 runs 14 residues. This CDR3 reads CASSPPSANYGYTF. Here the CDR3 DNA reads TGTGCCAGCAGCCCCCCCTCAGCTAACTATGGCTACACCTTC.

The chain employs TRBV4-1 and TRBJ2-7, with D possibly being TRBD1 (6 bases). This CDR3 spans 17 amino acids. Trimming cost V 0 bases and J 0 bases, with 15 bases left between them. Germline V gene lookup returns CDR1 MGHRA and CDR2 YSYEKL. This CDR3 is CASSQDTGSPSSYEQYF. The DNA of the CDR3 is TGCGCCAGCAGCCAAGATACAGGGTCCCCTTCCTCCTACGAGCAGTACTTC.

CDR3 DNA: TGTGCCAGCAGCGTAGTAGGTAGAGGGGGCGAGAATGGCTACACCTTC. Protein sequence: CASSVVGRGGENGYTF. This chain uses TRBV9 with TRBJ1-2; TRBD1 aligns across 7 bases. Germline CDR1 and CDR2: SGDLS and YYNGEE. The CDR3 is 16 residues long. J was trimmed by 6 bases and V by 0 bases; bases with no gene match: 11.

The gene calls are TRBV10-3 and TRBJ2-7; 9 nucleotides align to TRBD1. Germline CDR1 reads ENHRY; CDR2 reads SYGVKD. The J segment lost 3 bases and the V segment lost 3 bases, leaving 9 bases of the junction unmatched. This CDR3 is built from 16 residues. In DNA form, the CDR3 reads TGTGCCATCAGTGAAGAACCGGGACAGGGAATCTACGAGCAGTACTTC. Amino acid sequence: CAISEEPGQGIYEQYF.

This clone turned up a few times. The genes are TRBV6-5 and TRBJ2-7; no definite D call. Germline V gives CDR1 MNHEY, CDR2 SVGAGI. Trimming took off 6 bases at V and 5 bases at J, with 8 bases between the two ends. CDR3 length equals 11 residues. CDR3 DNA: TGTGCCAGCAGCTCATACGACGAGCAGTACTTC. Amino acids: CASSSYDEQYF.

This clone has just one count. V and J are TRBV10-3 and TRBJ2-3, with TRBD2 matching over 8 bases. Germline lookup yields CDR1 ENHRY and CDR2 SYGVKD. The CDR3 is 14 residues long. Trimming took 3 bases from V and 3 from J; bases not matched to a gene: 2. CDR3 sequence: CAISESGRTDTQYF. The CDR3 nucleotides are TGTGCCATCAGTGAAAGCGGGAGAACAGATACGCAGTATTTT.

About this clone itself: The same CDR3 is also encoded by other DNA sequences in this sample. The chain uses TRBV5-1 and TRBJ1-1; D gene ambiguous. V lost 1 base to trimming and J lost 1 base, with 5 bases between them. The CDR3 contains 13 residues. Germline assignment: CDR1 SGHRS and CDR2 YFSETQ. CDR3: CASSLQENTEAFF. The DNA of the CDR3 is TGCGCCAGCAGCTTGCAGGAGAACACTGAAGCTTTCTTT.

The chain employs TRBV5-5 and TRBJ2-2, with D perhaps TRBD1 (7 bases). Per germline, CDR1 SGHKS and CDR2 YYEKEE (reference sequence). CDR3 length equals 17 residues. The ends were cut back, 6 bases at V and 4 bases at J, with 22 bases in the middle. CDR3 nucleotides: TGTGCCAGCACCCGCGCGGAGGGGGCTCGGAGCACCGGGGAGCTGTTTTTT. Residues: CASTRAEGARSTGELFF.

In this sample, this clone turned up once. In DNA, the CDR3 is TGTGCCAGCAGACCCTGGGGACCCGCCTACGAGCAGTACTTC. It encodes CASRPWGPAYEQYF. This chain links TRBV6-5 with TRBJ2-7, with D perhaps assigned TRBD1 or TRBD2 (5 bases each). Looked up from germline, CDR1 is MNHEY and CDR2 is SVGAGI. The V end lost 6 bases, the J end lost 2 bases, and 14 bases lay between the germline ends. The CDR3 has 14 amino acids.

This clone was counted a single time. The rearrangement uses TRBV13 and TRBJ2-1; the D is unclear. Germline V gene data show CDR1 as PRHDT and CDR2 as FYEKMQ (reference sequence). The V gene lost 3 bases and the J gene lost 0 bases, with 9 bases spanning the gap. CDR3 length: 15 amino acids. CDR3 region: CASSFSVSSYNEQFF. The CDR3 region has the DNA TGTGCCAGCAGCTTCAGCGTAAGCTCCTACAATGAGCAGTTCTTC.

This chain connects TRBV29-1 to TRBJ2-3; 7 nucleotides align to TRBD2. V shed 3 bases and J 4 bases; nucleotides not matched to a gene: 13. This CDR3 contains 16 residues. Per the germline V gene, CDR1 is SQVTM and CDR2 is ANQGSEA. CDR3 DNA: TGCAGCGTTGATCTACGGGCGGGAGTCCTTGCAGATACGCAGTATTTT. Residues: CSVDLRAGVLADTQYF.

V is TRBV2 and J is TRBJ2-3, with a weak D call TRBD2 (6 bases). The CDR3 has 17 amino acids. Germline CDR1 is SNHLY and CDR2 is FYNNEI. V was trimmed by 11 bases and J by 3 bases, leaving 27 bases between them. CDR3 DNA sequence: TGTGCCGAACAGCAGTTGTGGGGGGACCAACGGACAGATACGCAGTATTTT. Translating it yields CAEQQLWGDQRTDTQYF.

The V gene is TRBV7-9, the J gene TRBJ1-1; no reliable D call. V lost 5 bases and J 8 bases, leaving 9 bases between the germline ends. This CDR3 comprises 11 residues. Germline CDR1 and CDR2: SEHNR and FQNEAQ (reference sequence). The CDR3 spells CASSLTEEAFF. DNA of the CDR3: TGTGCCAGCAGCCTGACCGAAGAAGCTTTCTTT.